The 8 T cell receptor beta chains below come from one sample, sequenced in a study of T cells expressing NK-cell markers. With the 5' RACE reads reprocessed, TCRdb shows one record per CDR3 protein and no DNA. The sample data list 500,000 or so distinct CDR3 sequences. The sample consisted of blood T cells: a sorted CD56 or NKG2C T cell subset, CD4+ or CD8+ T cells, or bulk PBMC T cells (not recorded which). These receptors came from a man between 18 and 35 years old in good health.

J is TRBJ2-4 and V is TRBV11-2; lacking DNA, the TRBD2 call made by TCRdb goes unchecked. CDR1 and CDR2 from the germline V gene are SGHAT and FQNNGV. The CDR3 loop spans 15 amino acids. The CDR3 sequence is CASRLAGGPENIQYF. Supplemented by reference TRBV11-2 and TRBJ2-4, the full variable domain reads EAGVAQSPRYKIIEKRQSVAFWCNPISGHATLYWYQQILGQGPKLLIQFQNNGVVDDSQLPKDRFSAERLKGVDSTLKIQPAKLEDSAVYLCASRLAGGPENIQYFGAGTRLSVL.

V is TRBV12-3 or TRBV12-4 and J is TRBJ1-2; TCRdb's D gene call, TRBD1, goes unchecked for lack of DNA. This CDR3 is 13 amino acids long. The CDR3 spells CASTLDRATGYTF.

The chain employs TRBV7-3 and TRBJ2-1; the TRBD2 assignment by TCRdb is unverifiable without DNA. The CDR3 extends over 16 amino acids. Germline values: CDR1 SGHTA, CDR2 FQGTGA. This CDR3 is CASSLTGTSGRNEQFF.

The genes are TRBV24-1 and TRBJ2-6; as DNA is missing, the TRBD1 call by TCRdb cannot be tested. Germline V lookup: CDR1 KGHDR, CDR2 SFDVKD. There are 17 residues in the CDR3. The CDR3 loop is CATSDSAGRSGANVLTF.

V and J are TRBV11-2 and TRBJ2-1. Germline V gene sequence: CDR1 SGHAT, CDR2 FQNNGV. This CDR3 has 13 residues. This chain's CDR3 is CASSLGPIYEQFF.

This chain uses TRBV11-2 with TRBJ2-2; checking the TCRdb D call of TRBD1 is not possible without DNA. The CDR3 runs 17 residues. Germline loops: CDR1 SGHAT, CDR2 FQNNGV. This CDR3 is CASSGLLGRKNTGELFF.

The genes are TRBV7-9 and TRBJ2-1; the TCRdb call, TRBD1, lacks DNA for checking. Germline V gene lookup returns CDR1 SEHNR and CDR2 FQNEAQ (reference sequence). The CDR3 runs to 16 residues. The CDR3: CASSLGDGTGHYEQFF.

The chain employs TRBV20-1 and TRBJ2-7; TCRdb's D call, TRBD1, is unchecked because there is no DNA. CDR1 and CDR2 (germline): DFQATT, SNEGSKA (reference sequence). The CDR3 runs to 12 residues. This CDR3 reads CSATGTLDEQYF.